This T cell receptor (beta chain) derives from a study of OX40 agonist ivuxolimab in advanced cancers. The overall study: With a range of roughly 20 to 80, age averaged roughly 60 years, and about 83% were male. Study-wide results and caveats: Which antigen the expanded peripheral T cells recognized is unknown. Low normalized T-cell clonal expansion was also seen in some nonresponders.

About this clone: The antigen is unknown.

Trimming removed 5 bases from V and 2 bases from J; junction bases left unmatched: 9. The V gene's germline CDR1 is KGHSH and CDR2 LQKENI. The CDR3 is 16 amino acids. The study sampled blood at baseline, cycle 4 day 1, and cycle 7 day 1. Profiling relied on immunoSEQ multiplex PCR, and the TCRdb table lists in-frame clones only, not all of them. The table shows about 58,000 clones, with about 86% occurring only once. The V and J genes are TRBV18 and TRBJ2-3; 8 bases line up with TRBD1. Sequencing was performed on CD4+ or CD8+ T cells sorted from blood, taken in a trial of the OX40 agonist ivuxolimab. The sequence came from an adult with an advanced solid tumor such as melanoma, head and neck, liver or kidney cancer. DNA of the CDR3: TGTGCCAGCTCATCAGACCGGACAGGGTCCACAGATACGCAGTATTTT. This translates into CASSSDRTGSTDTQYF.